This T cell receptor beta chain was observed in a study of T cell responses to AZD1222 COVID-19 vaccine. Study-level background: Timing groups of about 4 and about 12 weeks for second doses were pooled.

TCRdb's copy holds only in-frame clones and misses some; the assay was immunoSEQ multiplex PCR. The profile covers 130,000 or so clones, with around 92% appearing a single time and about 2.7% taken by the ten largest. The study's findings and limits: White British ancestry dominated among donors, who included more females, and clonal diversity was possibly underestimated. Distributed over spike, vaccine-associated CD4 TCRs predominated at 160-218 and 743-854.

Trimming cost V 6 bases and J 3 bases; bases outside gene matches: 9. CDR3 length: 14 residues. The germline gives CDR1 SGHTS, CDR2 YDEGEE. With respect to this clone: The antigen is undetermined.

The starting material was peripheral blood, obtained on day 0 of AZD1222 vaccination. The TCR was taken from an adult in good health. This chain joins TRBV5-8 and TRBJ2-7; TRBD1 aligns across 7 bases. The CDR3 DNA reads TGTGCCAGCACCGCCCGAAGACAGGGCTACGAGCAGTACTTC. It codes for CASTARRQGYEQYF.